The rows below give T cell receptor beta chains drawn from one sample of a study of early T cells in non-severe SARS-CoV-2 infection. In TCRdb, the 5' RACE reads were re-called with MiXCR into one record per CDR3 protein. This table has fewer than 45,000 distinct CDR3 sequences, over 4.5% appearing once. Input material: whole blood. The receptor set was obtained from an adult who was a healthcare worker with PCR-confirmed SARS-CoV-2 infection or an uninfected control (not recorded which). CDR3s include the opening cysteine and the closing phenylalanine or tryptophan. Fields, in order: CDR3 protein, CDR3 DNA, J gene, D gene, clone size, V gene. A D gene is named only where the DNA matches it firmly. Clone size, where shown, is once, few, many, or a class for clones that have expanded.

CDR3: CSAREGLLENQPQHF
DNA: TGCAGTGCTAGGGAGGGCCTCCTGGAAAATCAGCCCCAGCATTTT
J: TRBJ1-5
D: -
size: many
V: TRBV20-1

CDR3: CASRTQGQKGNTIYF
DNA: TGTGCCAGCCGGACACAGGGGCAGAAAGGAAACACCATATATTTT
J: TRBJ1-3
D: TRBD1
size: many
V: TRBV6-6

CDR3: CSAWHGTAAYEQYF
DNA: TGCAGTGCTTGGCACGGGACAGCCGCCTACGAGCAGTACTTC
J: TRBJ2-7
D: TRBD1
size: -
V: TRBV20-1

CDR3: CASSPPGLGEQYF
DNA: TGTGCCAGCTCACCACCGGGGTTAGGCGAGCAGTACTTC
J: TRBJ2-7
D: -
size: many
V: TRBV18

CDR3: CASSSPYKSQPYEQYF
DNA: TGTGCCAGCAGCTCTCCCTACAAATCGCAACCCTACGAGCAGTACTTC
J: TRBJ2-7
D: -
size: few
V: TRBV7-2

CDR3: CASSLAGSEETQYF
DNA: TGCGCCAGCAGCTTGGCCGGGTCAGAAGAGACCCAGTACTTC
J: TRBJ2-5
D: -
size: -
V: TRBV5-1

CDR3: CASSPGETQYF
DNA: TGTGCCAGCTCACCTGGAGAGACCCAGTACTTC
J: TRBJ2-5
D: -
size: many
V: TRBV18

CDR3: CASSFSSGGKLETQYF
DNA: TGTGCCAGCAGCTTTTCATCAGGGGGCAAGTTAGAGACCCAGTACTTC
J: TRBJ2-5
D: TRBD1
size: many
V: TRBV7-6

CDR3: CASSPDRAGANVLTF
DNA: TGTGCCAGCTCACCGGACAGGGCTGGGGCCAACGTCCTGACTTTC
J: TRBJ2-6
D: TRBD1
size: many
V: TRBV18

CDR3: CASRLTRSSYNEQFF
DNA: TGTGCCAGCAGGCTGACTCGTAGCTCCTACAATGAGCAGTTCTTC
J: TRBJ2-1
D: -
size: many
V: TRBV6-1

CDR3: CSAQTDYEQYF
DNA: TGCAGTGCCCAGACAGACTACGAGCAGTACTTC
J: TRBJ2-7
D: -
size: many
V: TRBV20-1

CDR3: CAISGFPGQGQETQYF
DNA: TGTGCCATCAGTGGATTTCCGGGACAGGGGCAAGAGACCCAGTACTTC
J: TRBJ2-5
D: TRBD1
size: many
V: TRBV10-3

CDR3: CAIKGGEQYF
DNA: TGTGCCATTAAGGGTGGCGAGCAGTACTTC
J: TRBJ2-7
D: -
size: many
V: TRBV2

CDR3: CASSSQGAFQPQHF
DNA: TGTGCCAGCAGTAGCCAGGGGGCATTTCAGCCCCAGCATTTT
J: TRBJ1-5
D: TRBD1
size: many
V: TRBV2

CDR3: CAISANGGETQYF
DNA: TGTGCCATCAGTGCGAACGGGGGAGAGACCCAGTACTTC
J: TRBJ2-5
D: -
size: many
V: TRBV10-3

CDR3: CASSGQGGTEAFF
DNA: TGTGCCAGTAGTGGACAGGGCGGCACTGAAGCTTTCTTT
J: TRBJ1-1
D: TRBD1
size: many
V: TRBV19

CDR3: CASSKTADRVSYEQYF
DNA: TGTGCCAGCAGCAAAACGGCAGACAGGGTCTCCTACGAGCAGTACTTC
J: TRBJ2-7
D: -
size: -
V: TRBV21-1

CDR3: CASSQITLSITDTQYF
DNA: TGTGCCAGCAGCCAAATCACGCTCTCCATCACAGATACGCAGTATTTT
J: TRBJ2-3
D: -
size: many
V: TRBV5-5

CDR3: CASSVRHSGDTQYF
DNA: TGTGCCAGCAGCGTCAGACACAGCGGGGATACGCAGTATTTT
J: TRBJ2-3
D: -
size: many
V: TRBV9

CDR3: CASRPPGRSTDTQYF
DNA: TGTGCCAGCAGACCGCCCGGACGGAGCACAGATACGCAGTATTTT
J: TRBJ2-3
D: -
size: many
V: TRBV5-4

CDR3: CASMASDFPETQYF
DNA: TGTGCCAGCATGGCTAGCGACTTCCCAGAGACCCAGTACTTC
J: TRBJ2-5
D: -
size: many
V: TRBV11-2

CDR3: CASSSRTSVNTDTQYF
DNA: TGTGCCAGCAGCTCGCGGACTAGCGTTAACACAGATACGCAGTATTTT
J: TRBJ2-3
D: TRBD2
size: many
V: TRBV7-9

CDR3: CASSLVALSEAFF
DNA: TGCGCCAGCAGCCTGGTAGCCCTATCTGAAGCTTTCTTT
J: TRBJ1-1
D: -
size: -
V: TRBV5-1

CDR3: CASSRDRVGTGELFF
DNA: TGTGCCAGCAGCAGGGACAGGGTTGGCACCGGGGAGCTGTTTTTT
J: TRBJ2-2
D: TRBD1
size: many
V: TRBV7-2

CDR3: CASSFQSSPRLQPQHF
DNA: TGTGCCAGCAGTTTCCAATCGTCTCCAAGGCTTCAGCCCCAGCATTTT
J: TRBJ1-5
D: -
size: many
V: TRBV12-3/TRBV12-4

CDR3: CASSQGQGINGYTF
DNA: TGTGCCAGCAGCCAGGGACAGGGGATCAATGGCTACACCTTC
J: TRBJ1-2
D: TRBD1
size: many
V: TRBV6-6

CDR3: CASSPQDVALRNTEAFF
DNA: TGTGCCAGCTCACCACAAGATGTGGCGCTAAGGAACACTGAAGCTTTCTTT
J: TRBJ1-1
D: -
size: many
V: TRBV18

CDR3: CASSQADSATDPIYEQYF
DNA: TGCGCCAGCAGCCAAGCGGATTCCGCGACAGACCCCATTTACGAGCAGTACTTC
J: TRBJ2-7
D: -
size: many
V: TRBV4-1

CDR3: CSAPNPHRADTQYF
DNA: TGCAGTGCTCCTAACCCCCATAGGGCAGATACGCAGTATTTT
J: TRBJ2-3
D: -
size: many
V: TRBV20-1

CDR3: CASSHPDTDTQYF
DNA: TGTGCCAGCAGCCACCCCGACACAGATACGCAGTATTTT
J: TRBJ2-3
D: -
size: few
V: TRBV5-4

CDR3: CSASGGAANYGYTF
DNA: TGCAGTGCTTCCGGGGGGGCAGCTAACTATGGCTACACCTTC
J: TRBJ1-2
D: -
size: many
V: TRBV20-1

CDR3: CASYLRAQNTEAFF
DNA: TGTGCCAGCTACCTCCGGGCACAGAACACTGAAGCTTTCTTT
J: TRBJ1-1
D: -
size: many
V: TRBV6-2/TRBV6-3

CDR3: CAWGQGNTEAFF
DNA: TGTGCCTGGGGACAGGGCAACACTGAAGCTTTCTTT
J: TRBJ1-1
D: TRBD1
size: many
V: TRBV30

CDR3: CASSQGTVTDTQYF
DNA: TGCGCCAGCAGCCAAGGGACGGTCACAGATACGCAGTATTTT
J: TRBJ2-3
D: -
size: many
V: TRBV4-3

CDR3: CAWSVLEDTGELFF
DNA: TGTGCCTGGAGTGTACTTGAAGACACCGGGGAGCTGTTTTTT
J: TRBJ2-2
D: -
size: many
V: TRBV30

CDR3: CASSYSPGPDLSGNTIYF
DNA: TGTGCCAGCAGTTACTCGCCTGGTCCAGATCTCTCTGGAAACACCATATATTTT
J: TRBJ1-3
D: -
size: -
V: TRBV6-6

CDR3: CASSYGARNTGELFF
DNA: TGTGCCAGCAGTTACGGGGCCAGGAACACCGGGGAGCTGTTTTTT
J: TRBJ2-2
D: -
size: many
V: TRBV6-6

CDR3: CASSELLSSYEQYF
DNA: TGTGCCAGCAGTGAATTGCTCAGCTCCTACGAGCAGTACTTC
J: TRBJ2-7
D: -
size: few
V: TRBV6-1

CDR3: CASTYSGGITEAFF
DNA: TGTGCCAGCACCTACAGTGGGGGTATCACTGAAGCTTTCTTT
J: TRBJ1-1
D: -
size: many
V: TRBV11-1

CDR3: CASSWTAGMSSYEQYF
DNA: TGCGCCAGCAGCTGGACGGCGGGGATGAGCTCCTACGAGCAGTACTTC
J: TRBJ2-7
D: -
size: many
V: TRBV5-1

CDR3: CASSFKTGADGYTF
DNA: TGTGCCAGCAGTTTCAAGACAGGGGCGGATGGCTACACCTTC
J: TRBJ1-2
D: TRBD1
size: many
V: TRBV12-3/TRBV12-4